This is a list of T cell receptor beta chains from one sample in a study of blood T cells in healthy people across ages. TCRdb used MiXCR to reprocess the 5' RACE reads, holding one entry per CDR3 protein. The top ten hold 10% to 15% of the sample, which has about 1.1 million distinct CDR3 sequences, more than 30% seen once. Sample: blood. All receptors derive from a man aged 18 to 30 in good health. Both conserved end residues are part of each CDR3. Each record gives: clone size, V gene, D gene, J gene, CDR3 DNA, CDR3 protein. D genes are given only for firm matches. Some rows have no size entry. The others give once, few or many, or a class for an expanded clone.

few,TRBV27,.,TRBJ1-4,TGTGCCAGCGCCCAACGGACGGCTAATGAAAAACTGTTTTTT,CASAQRTANEKLFF
few,TRBV20-1,TRBD1,TRBJ1-4,TGCAGTGCTACCCCGACAGGGGACAGTGAAAAACTGTTTTTT,CSATPTGDSEKLFF
.,TRBV2,.,TRBJ1-6,TGTGCCAGCAGGACGGATCGCTCCTATAATTCACCCCTCCACTTT,CASRTDRSYNSPLHF
.,TRBV9,.,TRBJ2-5,TGTGCCAGCAGCGTAGCGGGGCCCGGGAATGAGCAGTACTTC,CASSVAGPGNEQYF
many,TRBV15,.,TRBJ1-5,TGTGCCACCAGCAGTTTTCCGAATGGCAATCAGCCCCAGCATTTT,CATSSFPNGNQPQHF
.,TRBV27,TRBD2,TRBJ2-5,TGTGCCAGCAGTCTGAGGAGCGGGAAGCAGTACTTC,CASSLRSGKQYF
many,TRBV7-9,.,TRBJ2-5,TGTGCCAGCAGCTTCTCAATTCCTGGAGAGACCCAGTACTTC,CASSFSIPGETQYF
.,TRBV7-4,.,TRBJ2-1,TGTGCCAGCAGCTTAGGCACCTCCTATAAGTCCTACAATGAGCAGTTCTTC,CASSLGTSYKSYNEQFF
few,TRBV4-1,.,TRBJ2-1,TGCGCCAGCAGCCAAGATGGTCCTAATGAGCAGTTCTTC,CASSQDGPNEQFF
few,TRBV6-5,.,TRBJ2-5,TGTGCCAGCAGTTACGGGACGGGCGGGGAGACCCAGTACTTC,CASSYGTGGETQYF
.,TRBV20-1,.,TRBJ2-1,TGCAGTGCTAGCTTTACTAACAATGAGCAGTTCTTC,CSASFTNNEQFF
few,TRBV5-6,.,TRBJ1-2,TGTGCCTCGTCTCGGGGGAAGCGCTATGGCTACACCTTC,CASSRGKRYGYTF
few,TRBV29-1,TRBD1,TRBJ1-5,TGCAGCGTAACCCTGACAGGGGGCCAATATAGCAATCAGCCCCAGCATTTT,CSVTLTGGQYSNQPQHF
few,TRBV28,TRBD2,TRBJ2-1,TGTGCCAGCAGTTCCGCCCCTCGACTAGCGGGGTACAATGAGCAGTTCTTC,CASSSAPRLAGYNEQFF
.,TRBV6-5,.,TRBJ2-7,TGTGCCAGCAGTTACTCGAGCGGAGCCTACGAGCAGTACTTC,CASSYSSGAYEQYF
.,TRBV2,TRBD1,TRBJ2-2,TGTGCCAGCAGCAACTTGGGACAGGGGTTAACCGGGGAGCTGTTTTTT,CASSNLGQGLTGELFF